The text below deals with one TCR beta chain. Its specificity is not known. Investigators merged groups given second doses at roughly 4 or roughly 12 weeks. In germline, CDR1 is MNHEY, CDR2 SMNVEV (reference sequence). CDR3 length equals 14 residues. Trimming removed 4 bases at V and 2 bases at J, with 12 bases between. The record originates from a study of T cell responses to AZD1222 COVID-19 vaccine. General study findings and limits: Most donors were white British, females outnumbered males, and clonal diversity was possibly underestimated.

Profiled with immunoSEQ multiplex PCR; TCRdb holds only in-frame clones, not every one. The sample lists approximately 110,000 clones; about 90% were seen once. The sample was peripheral blood, taken 28 days after the second AZD1222 dose. The clonotype comes from an adult who received the AZD1222 COVID-19 vaccine. The V gene is TRBV27, the J gene TRBJ2-7; D is tentatively TRBD1 or TRBD2 (5 bases each). The CDR3 sequence is CASSSDGAPYEQYF. CDR3 nucleotide sequence: TGTGCCAGCAGTTCGGACGGGGCCCCCTACGAGCAGTACTTC.